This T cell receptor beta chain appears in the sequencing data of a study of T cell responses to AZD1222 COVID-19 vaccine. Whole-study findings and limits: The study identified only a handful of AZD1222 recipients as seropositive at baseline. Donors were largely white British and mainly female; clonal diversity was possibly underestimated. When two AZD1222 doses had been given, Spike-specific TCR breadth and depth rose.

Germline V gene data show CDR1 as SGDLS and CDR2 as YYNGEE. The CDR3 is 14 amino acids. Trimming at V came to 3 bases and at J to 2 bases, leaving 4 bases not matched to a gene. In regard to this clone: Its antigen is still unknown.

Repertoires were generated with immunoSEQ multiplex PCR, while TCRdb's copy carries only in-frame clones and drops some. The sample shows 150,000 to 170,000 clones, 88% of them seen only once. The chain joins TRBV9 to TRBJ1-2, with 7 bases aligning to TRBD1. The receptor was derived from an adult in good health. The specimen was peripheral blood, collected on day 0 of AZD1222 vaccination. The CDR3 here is CASSETGFNYGYTF. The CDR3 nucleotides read TGTGCCAGCAGCGAGACAGGGTTCAACTATGGCTACACCTTC.